The clone carrying this T cell receptor (beta chain) was counted a few times. Amplification from RNA transcripts yielded the TCR beta CDR3 regions. Second-round multiplex PCR followed a first-round RT-PCR using HTBI primers. Via MiXCR, TCRdb re-called the multiplex PCR reads, giving one row per CDR3 protein. The table shows about 1.1 million distinct CDR3 sequences, with less than 45% occurring only once. Germline V gives CDR1 MNHEY, CDR2 SVGAGI. V shed 5 bases and J 0 bases; nucleotides not matched to a gene: 8. The CDR3 covers 17 residues. The data belong to a study of Graves' ophthalmopathy and Graves' hyperthyroidism. Across the study: Where ophthalmopathy was absent within 18 months of follow-up, hyperthyroidism was stable.

The chain uses TRBV6-5 and TRBJ1-4; 8 bases fit TRBD1. The sequenced sample consisted of peripheral blood or thyroid tissue (not recorded which). The TCR comes from an adult man with Graves' hyperthyroidism. CDR3 loop: CASSPRTGSSTNEKLFF. In DNA form, the CDR3 reads TGTGCCAGCAGTCCGAGGACAGGGAGCTCAACTAATGAAAAACTGTTTTTT.